The 23 T cell receptor beta chains below come from one sample, sequenced in a study of blood T cell repertoires in COVID-19. This table comes from immunoSEQ multiplex PCR, and its TCRdb copy is limited to in-frame clones, with some not included. The repertoire holds 45,000 to 55,000 clones, with approximately 90% as singletons. Sequencing input: peripheral blood. These receptors were obtained from an elderly man with acute or convalescent COVID-19.

This chain uses TRBV5-1 with TRBJ1-4; TRBD1 matches 10 bases. V was pared by 0 bases and J by 1 base, with 6 bases of the junction left unmatched. The CDR3 length is 18 residues. Germline V gene lookup returns CDR1 SGHRS and CDR2 YFSETQ. Here the CDR3 reads CASSLGRTGGVTNEKLFF. CDR3 DNA: TGCGCCAGCAGCTTGGGGCGGACAGGGGGTGTAACTAATGAAAAACTGTTTTTT. Based on the CDR3 plus reference TRBV5-1 and TRBJ1-4, the full variable domain is KAGVTQTPRYLIKTRGQQVTLSCSPISGHRSVSWYQQTPGQGLQFLFEYFSETQRNKGNFPGRFSGRQFSNSRSEMNVSTLELGDSALYLCASSLGRTGGVTNEKLFFGSGTQLSVL.

This chain uses TRBV5-8 with TRBJ2-5, with TRBD1 identical over 10 bases. The CDR3 runs to 14 residues. Per the germline V gene, CDR1 is SGHTS and CDR2 is YDEGEE. V lost 4 bases and J lost 2; bases outside the gene matches: 2. The CDR3: CASSADRGQETQYF. The CDR3 DNA follows: TGTGCCAGCAGCGCGGACAGGGGGCAAGAGACCCAGTACTTC.

V and J are TRBV30 and TRBJ1-2; 10 nucleotides match TRBD1. The CDR3 runs 12 residues. Trimming at V came to 8 bases and at J to 4 bases, leaving 4 bases not matched to a gene. Germline V gene sequence: CDR1 GTSNPN, CDR2 SVGIG (reference sequence). CDR3 in DNA: TGTGCCGGGACAGGGGACCGCTATGGCTACACCTTC. Translation: CAGTGDRYGYTF.

The gene calls are TRBV9 and TRBJ2-7; tentative D call: TRBD2 (5 bases). The V end was cut by 3 bases, the J end by 6 bases, with 13 bases between. The germline V gene has CDR1 SGDLS and CDR2 YYNGEE. CDR3 length equals 13 residues. CDR3: CASSAPGFSEQYF. The CDR3 bases are TGTGCCAGCAGCGCCCCGGGGTTTAGCGAGCAGTACTTC.

The rearrangement uses TRBV9 and TRBJ2-7; no clear D gene. V shed 4 bases and J shed 4 bases, with 15 bases lying between them. Germline V gene data show CDR1 as SGDLS and CDR2 as YYNGEE. The CDR3 is 14 amino acids. For the CDR3, the DNA is TGTGCCAGCAGCCCCCGGGTGACCGGTTACGAGCAGTACTTC. Its protein is CASSPRVTGYEQYF.

The rearrangement joins TRBV28 to TRBJ2-3; D is undetermined. The CDR3 has 14 residues. Germline CDR1 MDHEN, CDR2 SYDVKM. V dropped 4 bases and J dropped 5 bases, with 13 bases sitting between them. The CDR3 coding sequence is TGTGCCAGCAGTTCCCAGTTTCCCCAAGATACGCAGTATTTT. This sequence encodes CASSSQFPQDTQYF.

The gene calls are TRBV3-1 (or the pseudogene TRBV3-2) and TRBJ1-2; D ambiguous. Germline V gene data show CDR1 as LGHDT and CDR2 as YNNKEL (reference sequence). Deletions cut 4 bases from V and 4 bases from J, with 13 bases between. The CDR3 covers 14 residues. The CDR3 protein is CASSLGRSGYGYTF. The CDR3 coding sequence is TGTGCCAGCAGCCTCGGGAGAAGCGGCTATGGCTACACCTTC.

The V and J genes are TRBV30 and TRBJ2-7, with D perhaps TRBD1 (6 bases). From germline, CDR1 is GTSNPN and CDR2 SVGIG (reference sequence). The CDR3 runs to 15 residues. The V and J ends lost 6 bases and 0 bases respectively, with 18 bases between them. The CDR3 DNA reads TGTGCCTGCCTCCGGGACATCGTTGGCTCCTACGAGCAGTACTTC. It specifies CACLRDIVGSYEQYF.

The V and J genes are TRBV19 and TRBJ1-2; 7 nucleotides line up with TRBD1. The V and J ends lost 4 bases and 2 bases, in that order; junction bases with no gene match: 10. The germline gives CDR1 LNHDA, CDR2 SQIVND (reference sequence). This CDR3 is 16 amino acids long. The CDR3 DNA reads TGTGCCAGTAGTACCCTATGGGACAGTCCGAACTATGGCTACACCTTC. Translated, it gives CASSTLWDSPNYGYTF.

This clone was seen a few times. The genes are TRBV29-1 and TRBJ1-4; D may be TRBD1 (5 bases). Germline assignment: CDR1 SQVTM and CDR2 ANQGSEA. Deletions cut 0 bases from V and 7 bases from J, with 9 bases between. The CDR3 consists of 13 residues. In DNA form, the CDR3 reads TGCAGCGTTGAAGAGGGGGGTAGTGAAAAACTGTTTTTT. Protein sequence: CSVEEGGSEKLFF.

This rearrangement joins TRBV11-2 to TRBJ2-7; TRBD1 matches 7 bases. CDR3 length: 15 amino acids. Trimming removed 5 bases from V and 0 bases from J; junction bases left unmatched: 7. Germline-derived CDR1 and CDR2 are SGHAT and FQNNGV. The CDR3 DNA reads TGTGCCAGCAGCCCCCGGACAGGTAGCTCCTACGAGCAGTACTTC. This translates into CASSPRTGSSYEQYF.

This sequence joins TRBV6-2 or TRBV6-3 and TRBJ1-1, with a possible D match to TRBD1 (5 bases). Germline CDR1 is MNHEY and CDR2 is SVGEGT. The CDR3 extends over 12 amino acids. The V and J ends lost 4 bases and 6 bases respectively, with 9 bases between them. CDR3: CASSSQGSEAFF. The CDR3 DNA is TGTGCCAGCAGTTCTCAGGGATCTGAAGCTTTCTTT.

This chain joins TRBV9 and TRBJ1-1; 7 nucleotides agree with TRBD1. From germline, CDR1 is SGDLS and CDR2 YYNGEE. V shed 0 bases and J 1 base; nucleotides not matched to a gene: 12. The CDR3 has 18 residues. The CDR3 reads CASSVAGRAGGENTEAFF. Here the CDR3 DNA reads TGTGCCAGCAGCGTAGCTGGGCGGGCAGGGGGTGAGAACACTGAAGCTTTCTTT.

This clone has just a few counts. The chain couples TRBV7-2 to TRBJ2-7; 9 bases are a match to TRBD2. The V and J ends lost 6 bases and 2 bases, in that order; junction bases with no gene match: 2. The V gene's germline CDR1 is SGHTA and CDR2 FQGNSA. CDR3 size: 13 residues. This CDR3 is CASSIAGAYEQYF. CDR3 bases: TGTGCCAGCAGTATAGCGGGGGCCTACGAGCAGTACTTC.

The rearrangement uses TRBV7-9 and TRBJ1-1; D unclear. This CDR3 is 14 amino acids long. Germline lookup yields CDR1 SEHNR and CDR2 FQNEAQ (reference sequence). Trimming removed 5 bases at V and 5 bases at J, with 15 bases between. The DNA of the CDR3 is TGTGCCAGCAGCGCGACCCGAGGGCGAACTGAAGCTTTCTTT. This encodes CASSATRGRTEAFF. The full variable domain, with the rest looked up from reference TRBV7-9 and TRBJ1-1, is DTGVSQNPRHKITKRGQNVTFRCDPISEHNRLYWYRQTLGQGPEFLTYFQNEAQLEKSRLLSDRFSAERPKGSFSTLEIQRTEQGDSAMYLCASSATRGRTEAFFGQGTRLTVV.

V and J are TRBV27 and TRBJ1-5; D not certain. Deletions cut 2 bases from V and 4 bases from J, with 9 bases between. CDR3 length: 14 residues. Germline V gene sequence: CDR1 MNHEY, CDR2 SMNVEV (reference sequence). The CDR3 spells CASSLVPLNQPQHF. In DNA form, the CDR3 reads TGTGCCAGCAGTTTAGTCCCCCTTAATCAGCCCCAGCATTTT.

This sequence joins TRBV6-2 or TRBV6-3 and TRBJ2-2; the D gene is possibly TRBD1 (6 bases). The germline CDR1 and CDR2 sequences are MNHEY and SVGEGT. Trimming pared 6 bases from V and 1 base from J, leaving 9 bases between. The CDR3 sequence is 14 residues long. The CDR3 nucleotides are TGTGCCAGCAGCCAGACAGGGAACACCGGGGAGCTGTTTTTT. This gives the protein CASSQTGNTGELFF.

The genes are TRBV30 and TRBJ2-1; maybe TRBD2 (7 bases). Trimming shortened V by 2 bases and J by 5 bases, and 16 bases separated the two germline ends. The germline gives CDR1 GTSNPN, CDR2 SVGIG (reference sequence). This CDR3 region has 15 residues. The CDR3 spells CAWSRRGGRDNEQFF. Written as DNA, the CDR3 is TGTGCCTGGAGTAGGAGGGGGGGCAGGGACAATGAGCAGTTCTTC.

The rearrangement uses TRBV25-1 and TRBJ2-7; no firm D call. V dropped 2 bases and J dropped 3 bases, with 5 bases sitting between them. The CDR3 has 12 residues. Germline V gene data show CDR1 as MGHDK and CDR2 as SYGVNS. The CDR3 loop reads CASSELNYEQYF. Written as DNA, the CDR3 is TGTGCCAGCAGTGAACTTAACTACGAGCAGTACTTC.

The V and J genes are TRBV28 and TRBJ2-2; unclear D gene. The V and J ends lost 7 bases and 5 bases respectively, with 8 bases between them. The CDR3 runs to 12 residues. Germline values: CDR1 MDHEN, CDR2 SYDVKM. The CDR3 region has the DNA TGTGCCAGCATCTCGTCTACCGGGGAGCTGTTTTTT. This gives the protein CASISSTGELFF.

The rearrangement joins TRBV6-1 to TRBJ1-2; unclear D gene. V lost 3 bases and J 3 bases, leaving 11 bases between the germline ends. The CDR3 totals 14 residues. Germline assignment: CDR1 MNHNS and CDR2 SASEGT. The DNA of the CDR3 is TGTGCCAGCAGTGATGACTCCGCCGACTATGGCTACACCTTC. Translation gives CASSDDSADYGYTF.

This chain connects TRBV7-5 to TRBJ2-1; the table assigns TRBD2, which was not confirmed against the DNA. TRBV7-5 counts as a pseudogene. CDR3 length equals 18 residues. CDR3 nucleotide sequence: TGTGTCAGAAGTCTCAAAAAAGAAGCGGGGGGGGCGCCCAATGAGCAGTTCTTC. Amino acids: CVRSLKKEAGGAPNEQFF.

The chain links TRBV6-5 to TRBJ1-2; the D gene is possibly TRBD1 (5 bases). This CDR3 has 14 residues. Between the trimmed V and J ends, which lost 10 bases and 5 bases, there was a span of 20 bases. Germline lookup yields CDR1 MNHEY and CDR2 SVGAGI. DNA of the CDR3: TGTGCCACGTTGGGGGGGACCCGTCAGTATGGCTACACCTTC. The encoded protein is CATLGGTRQYGYTF.